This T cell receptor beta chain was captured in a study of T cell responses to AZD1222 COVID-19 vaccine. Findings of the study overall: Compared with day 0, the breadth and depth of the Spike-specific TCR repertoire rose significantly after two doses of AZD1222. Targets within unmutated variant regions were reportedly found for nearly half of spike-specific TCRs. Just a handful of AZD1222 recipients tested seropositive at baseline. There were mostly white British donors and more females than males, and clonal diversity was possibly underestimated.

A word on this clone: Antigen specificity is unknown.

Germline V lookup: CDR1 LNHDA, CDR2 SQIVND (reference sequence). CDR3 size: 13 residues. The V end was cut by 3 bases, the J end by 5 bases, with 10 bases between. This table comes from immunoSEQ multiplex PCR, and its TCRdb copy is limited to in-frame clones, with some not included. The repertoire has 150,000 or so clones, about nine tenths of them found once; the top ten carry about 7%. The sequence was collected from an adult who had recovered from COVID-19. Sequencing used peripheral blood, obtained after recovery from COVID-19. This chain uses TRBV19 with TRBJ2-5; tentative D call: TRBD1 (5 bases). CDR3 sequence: CASSIAGFETQYF. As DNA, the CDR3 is TGTGCCAGTAGTATCGCAGGGTTTGAGACCCAGTACTTC.